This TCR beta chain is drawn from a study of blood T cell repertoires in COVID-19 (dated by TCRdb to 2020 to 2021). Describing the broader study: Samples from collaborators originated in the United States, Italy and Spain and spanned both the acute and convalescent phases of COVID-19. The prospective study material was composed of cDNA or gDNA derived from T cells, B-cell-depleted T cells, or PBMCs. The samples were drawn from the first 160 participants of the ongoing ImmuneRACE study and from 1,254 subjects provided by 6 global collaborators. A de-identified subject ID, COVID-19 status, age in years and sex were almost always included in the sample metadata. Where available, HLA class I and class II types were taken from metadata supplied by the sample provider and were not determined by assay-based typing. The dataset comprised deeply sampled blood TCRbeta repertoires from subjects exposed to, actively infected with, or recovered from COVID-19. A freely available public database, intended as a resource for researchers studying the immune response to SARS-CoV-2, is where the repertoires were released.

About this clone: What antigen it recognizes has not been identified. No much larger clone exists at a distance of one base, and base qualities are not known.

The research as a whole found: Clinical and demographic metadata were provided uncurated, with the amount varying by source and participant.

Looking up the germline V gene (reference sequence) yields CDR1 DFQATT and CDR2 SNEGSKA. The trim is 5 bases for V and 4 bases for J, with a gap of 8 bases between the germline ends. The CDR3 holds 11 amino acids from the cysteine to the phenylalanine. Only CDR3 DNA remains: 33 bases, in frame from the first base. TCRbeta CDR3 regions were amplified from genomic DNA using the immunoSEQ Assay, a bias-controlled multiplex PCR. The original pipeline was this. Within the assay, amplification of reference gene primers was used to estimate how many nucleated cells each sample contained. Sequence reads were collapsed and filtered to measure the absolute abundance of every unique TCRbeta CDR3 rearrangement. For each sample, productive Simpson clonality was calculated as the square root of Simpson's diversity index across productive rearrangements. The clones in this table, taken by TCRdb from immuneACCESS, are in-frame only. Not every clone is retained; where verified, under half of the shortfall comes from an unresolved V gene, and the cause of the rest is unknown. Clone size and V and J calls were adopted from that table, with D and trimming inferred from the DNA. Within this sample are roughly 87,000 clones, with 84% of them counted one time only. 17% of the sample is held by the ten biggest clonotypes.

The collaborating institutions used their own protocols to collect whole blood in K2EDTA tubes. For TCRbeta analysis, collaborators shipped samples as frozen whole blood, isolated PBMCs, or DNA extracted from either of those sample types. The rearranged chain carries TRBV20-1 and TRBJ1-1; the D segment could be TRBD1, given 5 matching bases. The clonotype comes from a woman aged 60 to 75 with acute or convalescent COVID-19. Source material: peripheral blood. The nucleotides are TGCAGTGCTCGGGGGGTCACTGAAGCTTTCTTT. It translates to CSARGVTEAFF.